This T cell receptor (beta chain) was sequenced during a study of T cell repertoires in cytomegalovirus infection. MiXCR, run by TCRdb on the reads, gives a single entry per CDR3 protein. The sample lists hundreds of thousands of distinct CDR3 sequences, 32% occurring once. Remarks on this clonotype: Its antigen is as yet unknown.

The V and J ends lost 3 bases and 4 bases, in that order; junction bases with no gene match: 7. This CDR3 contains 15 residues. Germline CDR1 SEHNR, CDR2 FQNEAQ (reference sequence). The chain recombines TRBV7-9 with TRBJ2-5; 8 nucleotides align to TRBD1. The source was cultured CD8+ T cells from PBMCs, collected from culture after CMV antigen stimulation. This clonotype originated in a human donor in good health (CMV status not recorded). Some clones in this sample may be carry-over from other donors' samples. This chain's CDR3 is CASSLRTGPIETQYF. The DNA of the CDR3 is TGTGCCAGCAGCTTGCGGACAGGGCCTATAGAGACCCAGTACTTC.